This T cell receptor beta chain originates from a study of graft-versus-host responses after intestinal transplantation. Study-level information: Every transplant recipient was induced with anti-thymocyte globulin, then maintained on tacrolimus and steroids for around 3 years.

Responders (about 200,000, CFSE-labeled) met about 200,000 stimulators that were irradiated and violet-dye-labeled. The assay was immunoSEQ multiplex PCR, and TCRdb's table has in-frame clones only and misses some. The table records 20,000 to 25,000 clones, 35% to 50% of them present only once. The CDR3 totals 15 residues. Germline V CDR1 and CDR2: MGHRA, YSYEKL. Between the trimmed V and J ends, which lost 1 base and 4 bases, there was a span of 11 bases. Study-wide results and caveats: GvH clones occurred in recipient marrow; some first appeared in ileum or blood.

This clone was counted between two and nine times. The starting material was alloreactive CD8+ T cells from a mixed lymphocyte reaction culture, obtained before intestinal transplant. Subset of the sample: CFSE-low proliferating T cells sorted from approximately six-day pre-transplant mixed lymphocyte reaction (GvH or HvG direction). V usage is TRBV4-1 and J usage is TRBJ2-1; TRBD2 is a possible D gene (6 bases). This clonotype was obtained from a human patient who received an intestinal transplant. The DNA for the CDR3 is TGCGCCAGCAGCCAAGGGACTACCTTATACAATGAGCAGTTCTTC. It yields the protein CASSQGTTLYNEQFF.